These T cell receptor beta chains were read from a single sample in a study of blood T cell repertoires in COVID-19. The protocol was immunoSEQ multiplex PCR, while the TCRdb copy is restricted to in-frame clones and leaves out a portion. This table has a few hundred thousand clones, approximately 85% appearing once. Sample: PBMCs or T cells enriched from blood (not recorded which). The source of these receptors is a man in his thirties or forties who had recovered from COVID-19. The CDR3 runs from the conserved cysteine through the conserved F or W. Each record gives: J gene, D gene, clone size, V gene, CDR3 protein, CDR3 DNA. A D gene is named only where the DNA matches it firmly. Size is stated for part of the rows, as once, few or many counts, or as a class when the clone is expanded.

TRBJ1-2 | TRBD1 | NA | TRBV3-1/TRBV3-2 | CASSPGTGEGYTF | TGTGCCAGCAGCCCCGGGACAGGGGAAGGCTACACCTTC
TRBJ2-7 | TRBD2 | NA | TRBV2 | CASSELRGGYEQYF | TGTGCCAGCAGTGAATTGCGGGGGGGATACGAGCAGTACTTC
TRBJ1-1 | NA | NA | TRBV2 | CASSEINSRTEAFF | TGTGCCAGCAGTGAAATTAACAGCCGCACTGAAGCTTTCTTT
TRBJ1-2 | NA | NA | TRBV24-1 | CATSFRGVYTF | TGTGCCACCAGTTTCAGGGGCGTCTACACCTTC
TRBJ1-2 | NA | NA | TRBV9 | CASSVGRTNYGYTF | TGTGCCAGCAGCGTAGGTCGTACTAACTATGGCTACACCTTC
TRBJ1-2 | NA | NA | TRBV5-6 | CASSLGAGHGYTF | TGTGCCAGCAGCTTGGGGGCAGGGCACGGCTACACCTTC
TRBJ1-3 | NA | NA | TRBV19 | CASKQGVSSGNTIYF | TGTGCCAGCAAACAGGGTGTAAGCTCTGGAAACACCATATATTTT
TRBJ2-7 | NA | NA | TRBV11-2 | CASSMDSLRYEQYF | TGTGCCAGCAGCATGGACAGTTTAAGGTACGAGCAGTACTTC
TRBJ2-1 | TRBD1 | NA | TRBV6-5 | CASSYLGQGNEQFF | TGTGCCAGCAGTTACCTGGGACAGGGCAATGAGCAGTTCTTC
TRBJ1-1 | TRBD1 | NA | TRBV24-1 | CATRKSTGEAFF | TGTGCCACCAGGAAATCGACAGGGGAAGCTTTCTTT
TRBJ1-2 | NA | NA | TRBV9 | CASSVGSANYGYTF | TGTGCCAGCAGCGTAGGTTCTGCTAACTATGGCTACACCTTC
TRBJ1-2 | NA | NA | TRBV4-3 | CASSQDITIVDNYGYTF | TGCGCCAGCAGCCAAGATATTACGATCGTAGATAACTATGGCTACACCTTC
TRBJ1-6 | NA | NA | TRBV4-1 | CASSQVSSYNSPLHF | TGCGCCAGCAGCCAAGTGAGCTCCTATAATTCACCCCTCCACTTT
TRBJ1-6 | TRBD1 | many | TRBV3-1/TRBV3-2 | CASSQYRGNSPLHF | TGTGCCAGCAGCCAATACAGGGGAAATTCACCCCTCCACTTT
TRBJ1-1 | NA | NA | TRBV29-1 | CSVAGDTEAFF | TGCAGCGTCGCAGGGGATACTGAAGCTTTCTTT
TRBJ2-7 | NA | NA | TRBV5-1 | CASSLDWAGMGEQYF | TGCGCCAGCAGCTTGGATTGGGCAGGGATGGGCGAGCAGTACTTC
TRBJ2-5 | NA | NA | TRBV6-5 | CASSFLGLQGQETQYF | TGTGCCAGCAGTTTTTTGGGTCTACAGGGCCAAGAGACCCAGTACTTC
TRBJ1-5 | NA | few | TRBV27 | CASSLTRDSNQPQHF | TGTGCCAGCAGTTTAACGAGGGATAGCAATCAGCCCCAGCATTTT
TRBJ2-7 | NA | NA | TRBV2 | CASSLGPIYYEQYF | TGTGCCAGCTCCCTTGGGCCGATTTACTACGAGCAGTACTTC
TRBJ2-7 | TRBD2 | NA | TRBV6-5 | CASTASGEYEQYF | TGTGCCAGCACGGCTAGCGGGGAGTACGAGCAGTACTTC
TRBJ1-6 | TRBD1 | few | TRBV6-5 | CASSYRGQGPSPLHF | TGTGCCAGCAGTTACCGCGGACAGGGACCTTCACCCCTCCACTTT
TRBJ1-1 | NA | NA | TRBV7-2 | CASSLSTYTEAFF | TGTGCCAGCAGCTTATCGACTTACACTGAAGCTTTCTTT
TRBJ2-2 | NA | few | TRBV18 | CASSPPGGGELFF | TGTGCCAGCTCACCACCCGGGGGCGGGGAGCTGTTTTTT
TRBJ1-1 | TRBD1 | NA | TRBV7-8 | CASSITPTGETEAFF | TGTGCCAGCAGCATTACCCCCACAGGGGAGACTGAAGCTTTCTTT
TRBJ1-3 | TRBD1 | NA | TRBV7-8 | CASSFLGTAPRGSGNTIYF | TGTGCCAGCAGCTTCCTAGGGACAGCTCCCAGGGGGTCTGGAAACACCATATATTTT
TRBJ2-7 | TRBD1 | NA | TRBV15 | CATSTPDRPPYEQYF | TGTGCCACCAGCACCCCGGACAGGCCCCCCTACGAGCAGTACTTC
TRBJ2-7 | NA | NA | TRBV13 | CASSLGLLTYEQYF | TGTGCCAGCAGCTTAGGCCTACTGACCTACGAGCAGTACTTC
TRBJ2-3 | NA | NA | TRBV4-3 | CASSQGNGGGDTQYF | TGCGCCAGCAGCCAAGGAAACGGGGGAGGAGATACGCAGTATTTT
TRBJ2-1 | TRBD1 | NA | TRBV6-5 | CASSLRQGEIFF | TGTGCCAGCAGTCTCCGACAGGGAGAAATCTTCTTC
TRBJ1-2 | TRBD1 | few | TRBV19 | CASSTPPGQGQRYYGYTF | TGTGCCAGTAGTACGCCACCGGGACAGGGGCAGAGGTACTATGGCTACACCTTC
TRBJ1-6 | TRBD1 | NA | TRBV4-1 | CASSQTGTAYNSPLHF | TGCGCCAGCAGCCAAACCGGGACAGCCTATAATTCACCCCTCCACTTT
TRBJ2-7 | TRBD1 | NA | TRBV18 | CASSLPGQVPYEQYF | TGTGCCAGCTCACTCCCGGGACAGGTTCCCTACGAGCAGTACTTC
TRBJ1-6 | TRBD1 | NA | TRBV9 | CASSVEGQGNSPLHF | TGTGCCAGCAGCGTAGAGGGACAGGGTAATTCACCCCTCCACTTT
TRBJ1-6 | TRBD1 | NA | TRBV5-1 | CASSFRTGSSYNSPLHF | TGCGCCAGCAGCTTCCGGACAGGGAGCTCCTATAATTCACCCCTCCACTTT
TRBJ2-3 | NA | NA | TRBV5-8 | CASSLYGGASTDTQYF | TGTGCCAGCAGCTTGTATGGGGGCGCTAGCACAGATACGCAGTATTTT
TRBJ1-2 | NA | NA | TRBV9 | CASSVSLQRSISNYGYTF | TGTGCCAGCAGCGTAAGCTTGCAGCGAAGTATATCTAACTATGGCTACACCTTC
TRBJ2-2 | TRBD1 | NA | TRBV30 | CAWSGPRGQGSHWNTGELFF | TGTGCCTGGAGTGGACCCCGGGGACAGGGGAGTCATTGGAACACCGGGGAGCTGTTTTTT
TRBJ2-7 | TRBD2 | NA | TRBV3-1/TRBV3-2 | CASSPPTSGYAYEQYF | TGTGCCAGCAGCCCACCGACTAGCGGGTATGCCTACGAGCAGTACTTC
TRBJ1-3 | NA | NA | TRBV10-3 | CAISESLGSSAGNTIYF | TGTGCCATCAGTGAGTCCCTGGGAAGTAGCGCTGGAAACACCATATATTTT
TRBJ2-2 | TRBD2 | once | TRBV5-1 | CASSTDGSGVRGTGELFF | TGCGCCAGCAGCACCGATGGTAGCGGGGTGCGGGGCACCGGGGAGCTGTTTTTT
TRBJ1-5 | NA | NA | TRBV4-1 | CASSQPGGYGNQPQHF | TGCGCCAGCAGCCAACCGGGAGGATACGGCAATCAGCCCCAGCATTTT
TRBJ1-2 | NA | NA | TRBV30 | CAWSVGLWNGYTF | TGTGCCTGGAGTGTGGGGCTTTGGAATGGCTACACCTTC
TRBJ2-7 | NA | NA | TRBV10-3 | CASGQFKSHFYEQYF | TGTGCCAGCGGACAGTTTAAGTCTCACTTCTACGAGCAGTACTTC
TRBJ1-2 | NA | NA | TRBV18 | CASSPSPGDYGYTF | TGTGCCAGCTCACCATCACCGGGAGACTATGGCTACACCTTC
TRBJ1-2 | NA | NA | TRBV28 | CASSWDGGMNYGYTF | TGTGCCAGCAGTTGGGACGGCGGGATGAACTATGGCTACACCTTC
TRBJ2-3 | TRBD1 | NA | TRBV6-2/TRBV6-3 | CASSPGQEVDTQYF | TGTGCCAGCAGTCCGGGACAGGAGGTAGATACGCAGTATTTT
TRBJ1-2 | TRBD1 | NA | TRBV7-8 | CASSATGGRSYGYTF | TGTGCCAGCAGCGCCACAGGGGGACGTTCCTATGGCTACACCTTC
TRBJ1-2 | NA | NA | TRBV19 | CASSKDNNYGYTF | TGTGCCAGTAGTAAGGACAATAACTATGGCTACACCTTC
TRBJ1-2 | TRBD1 | NA | TRBV7-9 | CASSSTGSDYGYTF | TGTGCCAGCAGCTCGACAGGGAGTGACTATGGCTACACCTTC
TRBJ1-2 | NA | NA | TRBV5-4 | CASRDREGVRDPANYGYTF | TGTGCCAGCAGGGACCGCGAGGGGGTCCGGGACCCAGCTAACTATGGCTACACCTTC
TRBJ1-1 | TRBD1 | NA | TRBV9 | CASSPRTGPATEAFF | TGTGCCAGCAGCCCACGGACAGGCCCGGCCACTGAAGCTTTCTTT
TRBJ2-5 | NA | NA | TRBV5-4 | CASSPDLVRRETQYF | TGTGCCAGCAGCCCCGACTTGGTCAGAAGAGAGACCCAGTACTTC
TRBJ2-2 | TRBD1 | NA | TRBV12-5 | CASRTGQAGELFF | TGTGCTAGTCGGACAGGGCAGGCCGGGGAGCTGTTTTTT